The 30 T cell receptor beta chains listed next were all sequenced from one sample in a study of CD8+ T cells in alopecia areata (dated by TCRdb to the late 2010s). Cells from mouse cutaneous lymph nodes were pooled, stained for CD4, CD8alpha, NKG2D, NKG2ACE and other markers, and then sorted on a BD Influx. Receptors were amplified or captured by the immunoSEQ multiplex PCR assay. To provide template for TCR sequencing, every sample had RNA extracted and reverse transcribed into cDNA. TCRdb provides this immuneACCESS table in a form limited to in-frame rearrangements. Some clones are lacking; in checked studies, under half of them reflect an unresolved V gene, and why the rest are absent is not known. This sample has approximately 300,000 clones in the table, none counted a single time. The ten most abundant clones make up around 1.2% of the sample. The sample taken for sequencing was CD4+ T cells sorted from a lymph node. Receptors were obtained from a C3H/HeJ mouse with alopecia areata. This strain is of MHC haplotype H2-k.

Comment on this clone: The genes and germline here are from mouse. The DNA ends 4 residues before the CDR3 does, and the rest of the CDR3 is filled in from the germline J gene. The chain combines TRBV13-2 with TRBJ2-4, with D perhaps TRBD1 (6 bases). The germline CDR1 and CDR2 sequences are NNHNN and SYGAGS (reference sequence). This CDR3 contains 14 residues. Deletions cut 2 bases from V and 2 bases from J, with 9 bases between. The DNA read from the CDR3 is TGTGCCAGCGGTGAGAGGACAGATCAAAAC. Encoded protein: CASGERTDQN. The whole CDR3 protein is CASGERTDQNTLYF.

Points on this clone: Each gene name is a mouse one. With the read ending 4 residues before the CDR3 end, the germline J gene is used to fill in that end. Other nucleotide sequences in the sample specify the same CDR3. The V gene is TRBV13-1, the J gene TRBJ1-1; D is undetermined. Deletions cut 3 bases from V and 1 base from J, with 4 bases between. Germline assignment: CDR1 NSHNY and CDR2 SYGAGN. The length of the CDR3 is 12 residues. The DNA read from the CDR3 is TGTGCCAGCAGTGTGGGGAACACA. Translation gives CASSVGNT. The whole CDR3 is CASSVGNTEVFF.

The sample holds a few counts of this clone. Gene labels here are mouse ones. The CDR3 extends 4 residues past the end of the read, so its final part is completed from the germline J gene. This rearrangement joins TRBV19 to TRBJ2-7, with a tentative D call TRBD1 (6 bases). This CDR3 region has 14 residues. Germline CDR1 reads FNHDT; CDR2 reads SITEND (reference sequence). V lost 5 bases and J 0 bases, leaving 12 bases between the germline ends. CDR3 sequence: CASRVDRSSYEQYF. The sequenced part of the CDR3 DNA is TGTGCCAGCAGGGTCGACAGGAGCTCCTAT.

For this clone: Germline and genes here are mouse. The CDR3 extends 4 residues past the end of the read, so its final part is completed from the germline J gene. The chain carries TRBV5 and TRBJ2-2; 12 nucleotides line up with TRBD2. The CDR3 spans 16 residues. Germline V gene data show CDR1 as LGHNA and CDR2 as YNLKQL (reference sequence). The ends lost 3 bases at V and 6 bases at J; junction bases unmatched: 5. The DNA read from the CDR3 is TGTGCCAGCAGCCACGACTGGGGGGGCGCGGCCGGG. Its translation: CASSHDWGGAAG. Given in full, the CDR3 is CASSHDWGGAAGQLYF.

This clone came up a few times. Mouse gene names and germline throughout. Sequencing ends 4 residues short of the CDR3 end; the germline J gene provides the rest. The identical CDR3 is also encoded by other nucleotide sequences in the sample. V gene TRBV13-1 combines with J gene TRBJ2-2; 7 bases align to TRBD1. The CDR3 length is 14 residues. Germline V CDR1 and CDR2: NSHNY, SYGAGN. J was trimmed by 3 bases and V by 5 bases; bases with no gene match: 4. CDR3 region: CASSPQGDTGQLYF. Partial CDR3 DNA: TGTGCCAGCAGCCCTCAGGGGGACACCGGG.

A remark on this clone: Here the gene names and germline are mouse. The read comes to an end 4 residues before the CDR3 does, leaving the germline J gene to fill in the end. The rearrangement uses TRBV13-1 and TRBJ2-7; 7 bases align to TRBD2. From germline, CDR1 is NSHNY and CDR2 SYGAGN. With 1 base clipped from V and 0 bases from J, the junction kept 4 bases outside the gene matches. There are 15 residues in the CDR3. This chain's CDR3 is CASSDKRTGSYEQYF. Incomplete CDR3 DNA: TGTGCCAGCAGTGATAAAAGGACTGGCTCCTAT.

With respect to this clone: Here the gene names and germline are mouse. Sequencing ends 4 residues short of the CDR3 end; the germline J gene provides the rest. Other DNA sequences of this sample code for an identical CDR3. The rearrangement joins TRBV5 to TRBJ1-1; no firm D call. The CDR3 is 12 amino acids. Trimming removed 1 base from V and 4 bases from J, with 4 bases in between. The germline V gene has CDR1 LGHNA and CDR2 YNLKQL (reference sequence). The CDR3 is CASSQVGTEVFF. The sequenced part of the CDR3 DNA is TGTGCCAGCAGCCAAGTAGGCACA.

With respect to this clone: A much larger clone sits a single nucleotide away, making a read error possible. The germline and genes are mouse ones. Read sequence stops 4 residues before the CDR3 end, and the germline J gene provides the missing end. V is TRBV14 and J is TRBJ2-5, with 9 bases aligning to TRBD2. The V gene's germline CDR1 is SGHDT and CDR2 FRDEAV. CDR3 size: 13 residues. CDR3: CASSYWGEDTQYF. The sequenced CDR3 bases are TGTGCCAGCAGTTACTGGGGGGAAGAC. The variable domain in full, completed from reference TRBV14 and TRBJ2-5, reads EAGVTQSPRYAVLQEGQAVSFWCDPISGHDTLYWYQQPRDQGPQLLVYFRDEAVIDNSQLPSDRFSAVRPKGTNSTLKIQSAKQGDTATYLCASSYWGEDTQYFGPGTRLLVL.

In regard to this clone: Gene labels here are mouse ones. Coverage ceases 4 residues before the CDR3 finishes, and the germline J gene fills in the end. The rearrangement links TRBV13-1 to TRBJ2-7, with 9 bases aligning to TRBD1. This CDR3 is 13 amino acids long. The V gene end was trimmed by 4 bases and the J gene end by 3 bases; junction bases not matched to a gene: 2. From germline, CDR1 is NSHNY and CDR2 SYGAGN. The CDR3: CASSWDRVYEQYF. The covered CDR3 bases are TGTGCCAGCAGTTGGGACAGGGTCTAT.

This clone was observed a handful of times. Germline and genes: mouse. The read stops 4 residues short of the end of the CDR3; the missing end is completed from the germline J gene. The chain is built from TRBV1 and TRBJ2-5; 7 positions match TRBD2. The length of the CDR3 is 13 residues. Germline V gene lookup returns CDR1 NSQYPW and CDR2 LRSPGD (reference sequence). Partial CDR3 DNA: TGCACCTGCAGTGCGGACTGGAAAGAC. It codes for CTCSADWKD. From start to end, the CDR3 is CTCSADWKDTQYF. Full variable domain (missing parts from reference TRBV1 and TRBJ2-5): VTLLEQNPRWRLVPRGQAVNLRCILKNSQYPWMSWYQQDLQKQLQWLFTLRSPGDKEVKSLPGADYLATRVTDTELRLQVANMSQGRTLYCTCSADWKDTQYFGPGTRLLVL.

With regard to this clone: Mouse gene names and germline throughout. The sequenced part of the CDR3 DNA is TGTGCCAGCAGAGAAGGGGGCTCC. Protein product: CASREGGS. The whole CDR3 region reads CASREGGSDYTF. This rearrangement joins TRBV4 to TRBJ1-2, with a weak D call TRBD1 (6 bases). The read stops 4 residues short of the end of the CDR3; the missing end is completed from the germline J gene. The CDR3 runs to 12 residues. The germline V and J ends were trimmed by 6 bases and 4 bases, with 9 bases remaining between them. CDR1 is LGHDT and CDR2 is YNNKQL in the germline V gene (reference sequence).

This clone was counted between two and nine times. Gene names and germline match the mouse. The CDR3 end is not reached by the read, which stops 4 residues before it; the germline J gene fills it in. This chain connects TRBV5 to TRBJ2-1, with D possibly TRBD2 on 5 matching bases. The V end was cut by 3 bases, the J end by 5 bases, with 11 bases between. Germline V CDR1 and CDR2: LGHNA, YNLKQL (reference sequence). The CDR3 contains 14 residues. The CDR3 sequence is CASSQWGGDAEQFF. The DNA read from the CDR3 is TGTGCCAGCAGCCAGTGGGGAGGCGATGCT.

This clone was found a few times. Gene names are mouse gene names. CDR3 amino acids: CASGDRWSSAETLYF. CDR3 DNA (partial): TGTGCCAGCGGTGATCGCTGGAGTAGTGCAGAA. The V call is TRBV13-2, the J call TRBJ2-3; D ambiguous. The CDR3 is cut off 4 residues early in the read; its end comes from the germline J gene. The V gene's germline CDR1 is NNHNN and CDR2 SYGAGS (reference sequence). V lost 1 base, J lost 0 bases, and 9 bases lay in between. The CDR3 loop spans 15 amino acids.

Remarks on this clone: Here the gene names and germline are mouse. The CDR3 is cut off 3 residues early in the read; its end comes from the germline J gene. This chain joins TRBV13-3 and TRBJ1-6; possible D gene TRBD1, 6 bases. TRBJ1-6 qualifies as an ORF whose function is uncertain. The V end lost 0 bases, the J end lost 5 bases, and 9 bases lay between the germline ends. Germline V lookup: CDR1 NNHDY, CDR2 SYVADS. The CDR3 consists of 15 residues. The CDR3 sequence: CASSDEDSDNSPLYF. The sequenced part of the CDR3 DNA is TGTGCCAGCAGTGATGAGGACAGTGATAATTCGCCC.

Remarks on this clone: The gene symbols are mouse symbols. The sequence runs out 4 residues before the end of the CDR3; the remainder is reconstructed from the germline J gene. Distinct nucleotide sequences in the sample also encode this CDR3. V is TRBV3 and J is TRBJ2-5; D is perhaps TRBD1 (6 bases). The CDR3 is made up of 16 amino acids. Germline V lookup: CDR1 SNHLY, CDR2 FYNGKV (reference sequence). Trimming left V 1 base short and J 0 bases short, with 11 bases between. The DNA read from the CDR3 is TGTGCCAGCAGCTTAGAGGGGACAATTAACCAAGAC. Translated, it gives CASSLEGTINQD. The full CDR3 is CASSLEGTINQDTQYF.

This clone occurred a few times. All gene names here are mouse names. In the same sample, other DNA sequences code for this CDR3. Incomplete CDR3 DNA: TGTGCCAGCAGTCCGGGACAAAACACCGGG. It translates to CASSPGQNTG. The whole CDR3 protein is CASSPGQNTGQLYF. The chain recombines TRBV19 with TRBJ2-2; maybe TRBD1 (6 bases). The CDR3 extends 4 residues past the end of the read, so its final part is completed from the germline J gene. Trimming took 4 bases from V and 1 from J, leaving 8 bases between them. Per the germline V gene, CDR1 is FNHDT and CDR2 is SITEND (reference sequence). The CDR3 spans 14 residues.

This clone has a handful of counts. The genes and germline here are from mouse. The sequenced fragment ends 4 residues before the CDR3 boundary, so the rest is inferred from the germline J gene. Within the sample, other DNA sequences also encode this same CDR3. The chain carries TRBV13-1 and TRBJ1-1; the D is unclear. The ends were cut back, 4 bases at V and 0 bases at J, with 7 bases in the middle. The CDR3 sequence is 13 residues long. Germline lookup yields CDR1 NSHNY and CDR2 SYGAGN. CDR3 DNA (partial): TGTGCCAGCAGTATACAGACAAACACA. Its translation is CASSIQTNT. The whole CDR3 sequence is CASSIQTNTEVFF.

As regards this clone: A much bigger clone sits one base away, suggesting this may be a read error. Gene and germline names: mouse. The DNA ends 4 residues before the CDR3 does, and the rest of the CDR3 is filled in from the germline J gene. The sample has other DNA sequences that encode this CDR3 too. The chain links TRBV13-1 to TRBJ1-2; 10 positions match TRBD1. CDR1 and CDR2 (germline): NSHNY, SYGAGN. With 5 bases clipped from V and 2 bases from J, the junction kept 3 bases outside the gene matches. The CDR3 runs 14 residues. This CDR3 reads CASSPGQGNSDYTF. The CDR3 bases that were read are TGTGCCAGCAGCCCGGGACAGGGGAACTCC.

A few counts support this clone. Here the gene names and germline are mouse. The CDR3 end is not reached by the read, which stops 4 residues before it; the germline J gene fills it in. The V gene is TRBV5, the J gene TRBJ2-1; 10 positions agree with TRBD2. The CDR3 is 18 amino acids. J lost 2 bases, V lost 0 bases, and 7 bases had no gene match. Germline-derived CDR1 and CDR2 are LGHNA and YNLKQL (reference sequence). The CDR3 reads CASSQDIAGGADYAEQFF. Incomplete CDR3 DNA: TGTGCCAGCAGCCAAGATATAGCTGGGGGGGCAGACTATGCT.

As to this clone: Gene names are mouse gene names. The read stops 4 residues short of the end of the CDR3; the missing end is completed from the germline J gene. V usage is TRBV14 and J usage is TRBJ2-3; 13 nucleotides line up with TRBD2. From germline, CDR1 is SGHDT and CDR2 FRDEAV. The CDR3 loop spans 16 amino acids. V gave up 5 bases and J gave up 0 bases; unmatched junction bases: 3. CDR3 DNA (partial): TGTGCCAGCAGCCCGGACTGGGGGGGCAGTGCAGAA. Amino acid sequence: CASSPDWGGSAE. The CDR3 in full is CASSPDWGGSAETLYF.

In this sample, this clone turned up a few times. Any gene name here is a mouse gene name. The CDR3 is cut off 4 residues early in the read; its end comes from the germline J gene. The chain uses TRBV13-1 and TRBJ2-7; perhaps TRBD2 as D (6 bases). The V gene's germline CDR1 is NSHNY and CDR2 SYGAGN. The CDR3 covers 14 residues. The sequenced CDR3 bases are TGTGCCAGCAGCCGCCCCGGGACTAAATAT. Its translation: CASSRPGTKY. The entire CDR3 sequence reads CASSRPGTKYEQYF.

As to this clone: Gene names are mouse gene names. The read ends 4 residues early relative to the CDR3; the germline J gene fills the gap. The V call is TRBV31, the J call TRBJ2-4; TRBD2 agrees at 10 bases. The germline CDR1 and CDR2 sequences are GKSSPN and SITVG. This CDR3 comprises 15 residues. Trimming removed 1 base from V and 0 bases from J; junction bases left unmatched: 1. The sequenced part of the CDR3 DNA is TGTGCCTGGAGTCAGGGACTGGGGAGTCAAAAC. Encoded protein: CAWSQGLGSQN. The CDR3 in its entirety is CAWSQGLGSQNTLYF.

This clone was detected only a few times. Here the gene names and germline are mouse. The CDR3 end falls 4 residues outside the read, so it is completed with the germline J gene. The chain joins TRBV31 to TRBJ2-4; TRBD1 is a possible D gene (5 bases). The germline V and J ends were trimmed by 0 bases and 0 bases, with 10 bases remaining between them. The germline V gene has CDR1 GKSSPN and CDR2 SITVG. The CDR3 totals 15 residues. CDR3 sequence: CAWSLARDSQNTLYF. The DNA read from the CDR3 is TGTGCCTGGAGTCTAGCCAGGGATAGTCAAAAC.

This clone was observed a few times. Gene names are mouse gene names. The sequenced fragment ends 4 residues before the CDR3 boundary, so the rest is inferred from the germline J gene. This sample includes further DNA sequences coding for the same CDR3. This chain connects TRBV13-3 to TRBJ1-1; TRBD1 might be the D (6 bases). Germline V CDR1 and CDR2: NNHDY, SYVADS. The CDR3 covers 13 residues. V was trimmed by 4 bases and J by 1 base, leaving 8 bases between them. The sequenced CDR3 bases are TGTGCCAGCAGTCTACAGGGAAACACA. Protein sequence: CASSLQGNT. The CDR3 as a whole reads CASSLQGNTEVFF.

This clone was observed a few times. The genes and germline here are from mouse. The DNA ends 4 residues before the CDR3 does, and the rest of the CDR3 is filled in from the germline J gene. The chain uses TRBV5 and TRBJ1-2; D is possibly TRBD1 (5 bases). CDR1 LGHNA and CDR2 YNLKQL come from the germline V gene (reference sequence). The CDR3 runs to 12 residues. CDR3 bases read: TGTGCCAGCAGCCAACAGGGATCC. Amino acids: CASSQQGS. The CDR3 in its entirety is CASSQQGSDYTF.

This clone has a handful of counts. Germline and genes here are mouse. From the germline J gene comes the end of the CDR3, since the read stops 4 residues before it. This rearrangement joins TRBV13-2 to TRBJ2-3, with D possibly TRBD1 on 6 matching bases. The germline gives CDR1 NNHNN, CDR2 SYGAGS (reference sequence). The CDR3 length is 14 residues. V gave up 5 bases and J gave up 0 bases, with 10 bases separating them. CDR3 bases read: TGTGCCAGCGGCCGGGACAATAGTGCAGAA. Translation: CASGRDNSAE. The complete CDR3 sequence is CASGRDNSAETLYF.

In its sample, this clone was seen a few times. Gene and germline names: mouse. CDR3 bases read: TGTGCCAGCAGCATCGGACAGTACCAAGAC. Protein sequence: CASSIGQYQD. Given in full, the CDR3 is CASSIGQYQDTQYF. J is TRBJ2-5 and V is TRBV19; possibly TRBD1 for D (6 bases). The read falls 4 residues short of the CDR3 end, and the missing part is taken from the germline J gene. Trimming pared 5 bases from V and 1 base from J, leaving 11 bases between. Germline CDR1 and CDR2: FNHDT and SITEND (reference sequence). The CDR3 is made up of 14 amino acids.

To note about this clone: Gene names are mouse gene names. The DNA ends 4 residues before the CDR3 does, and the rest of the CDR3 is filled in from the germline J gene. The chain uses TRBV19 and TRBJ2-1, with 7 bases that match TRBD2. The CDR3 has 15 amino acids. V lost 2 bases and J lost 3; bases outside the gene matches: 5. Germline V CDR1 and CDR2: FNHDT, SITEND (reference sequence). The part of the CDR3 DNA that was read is TGTGCCAGCAGTATTGTCGGGGGGGGCTATGCT. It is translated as CASSIVGGGYA. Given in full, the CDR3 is CASSIVGGGYAEQFF.

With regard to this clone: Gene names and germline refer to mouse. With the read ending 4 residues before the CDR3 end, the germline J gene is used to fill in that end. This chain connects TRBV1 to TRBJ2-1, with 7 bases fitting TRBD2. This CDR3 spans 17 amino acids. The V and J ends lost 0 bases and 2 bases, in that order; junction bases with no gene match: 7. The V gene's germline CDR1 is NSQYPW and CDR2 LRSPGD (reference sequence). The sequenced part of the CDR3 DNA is TGCACCTGCAGTGCAGATCGAGGGTGGGGGGACTATGCT. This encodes CTCSADRGWGDYA. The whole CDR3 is CTCSADRGWGDYAEQFF.

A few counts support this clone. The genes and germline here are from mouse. The CDR3 sequence is CASSQGDWGANTGQLYF. The part of the CDR3 DNA that was read is TGTGCCAGCAGCCAAGGGGACTGGGGAGCAAACACCGGG. The rearrangement joins TRBV5 to TRBJ2-2; 10 nucleotides align to TRBD2. The sequenced fragment ends 4 residues before the CDR3 boundary, so the rest is inferred from the germline J gene. CDR1 is LGHNA and CDR2 is YNLKQL in the germline V gene (reference sequence). The CDR3 runs to 17 residues. The V segment lost 1 base and the J segment 0 bases; nucleotides outside the gene matches: 2.